Reported below is one TCR beta chain. The study ran its PCR with 60 Vbeta and 13 Jbeta primers. Per the original methods: A follow-up analysis tallied 73 million or so unique TCR beta chains, roughly 11 million shared. The data were produced by immunoSEQ multiplex PCR, yet TCRdb's version contains in-frame clones alone and is incomplete. V, J and clone size were drawn from that table, and D and trimming were deduced from the DNA. The profile shows 160,000 or so clones, almost 80% of them singletons. Deletions cut 3 bases from V and 8 bases from J, with 7 bases between. Germline CDR1 is ENHRY and CDR2 is SYGVKD. This CDR3 contains 11 residues. This specimen belongs to a study of cytomegalovirus exposure and HLA in healthy donors. This cohort consisted of healthy bone marrow donors.

The clonotype was recovered from a male donor in good health and CMV-seronegative. The rearrangement uses TRBV10-3 and TRBJ1-2; D uncertain. Sequencing input: PBMCs. In nucleotides, the CDR3 is TGTGCCATCAGTGACTCTGTCGGCTACACCTTC. Amino acid sequence: CAISDSVGYTF.